What follows are 22 T cell receptor beta chains derived from one specimen sequenced in a study of blood T cell repertoires in COVID-19. The data were produced by immunoSEQ multiplex PCR, yet TCRdb's version contains in-frame clones alone and is incomplete. The data hold about 88,000 clones, with about nine tenths observed a single time. Input material: peripheral blood. These TCRs come from a male donor with acute or convalescent COVID-19.

The CDR3 sequence is CASSILPGQGATEAFF. The DNA of the CDR3 is TGTGCCAGTAGTATTCTACCGGGACAGGGGGCGACTGAAGCTTTCTTT. V and J are TRBV19 and TRBJ1-1; 12 nucleotides agree with TRBD1. The CDR3 is 16 amino acids. J was trimmed by 5 bases and V by 3 bases; bases with no gene match: 7. Germline CDR1 reads LNHDA; CDR2 reads SQIVND (reference sequence).

This clone came up a few times. J is TRBJ1-6 and V is TRBV6-5; TRBD1 matches at 9 bases. Germline V gene lookup returns CDR1 MNHEY and CDR2 SVGAGI. The CDR3 is 14 amino acids. Losses at the gene ends were 6 bases for V and 7 bases for J; bases not matched to a gene: 4. The CDR3 region has the DNA TGTGCCAGCAGGTCGGGACAGGGCAATTCACCCCTCCACTTT. As protein: CASRSGQGNSPLHF.

This clone was seen only once. The gene calls are TRBV4-1 and TRBJ2-1, with D maybe TRBD2 (7 bases). CDR3 length equals 16 residues. The V gene's germline CDR1 is MGHRA and CDR2 YSYEKL. V was trimmed by 4 bases and J by 5 bases, leaving 18 bases between them. Here the CDR3 reads CASSPELGGPDNEQFF. The CDR3 DNA follows: TGCGCCAGCAGCCCGGAATTGGGGGGGCCCGACAATGAGCAGTTCTTC.

The chain has TRBV7-3 and TRBJ2-2; the D gene is possibly TRBD1 (5 bases). The CDR3 runs to 15 residues. Germline-derived CDR1 and CDR2 are SGHTA and FQGTGA. Trimming removed 5 bases from V and 1 base from J, with 11 bases in between. The CDR3 DNA sequence: TGTGCCAGCAGCCCGAGACAGATGAACACCGGGGAGCTGTTTTTT. This codes for CASSPRQMNTGELFF. The whole variable domain, remainder taken from reference TRBV7-3 and TRBJ2-2, is GAGVSQTPSNKVTEKGKYVELRCDPISGHTALYWYRQSLGQGPEFLIYFQGTGAADDSGLPNDRFFAVRPEGSVSTLKIQRTERGDSAVYLCASSPRQMNTGELFFGEGSRLTVL.

The V gene is TRBV10-3, the J gene TRBJ2-3, with TRBD1 matching over 9 bases. This CDR3 has 15 amino acids. V dropped 8 bases and J dropped 2; count of bases not matched to a gene: 8. Germline V gives CDR1 ENHRY, CDR2 SYGVKD. For the CDR3, the DNA is TGTGCCATCGGACGGGGACAGGGCTCCACAGATACGCAGTATTTT. Its translation: CAIGRGQGSTDTQYF.

The CDR3 loop is CASSFGTKGTASTDTQYF. The CDR3, as DNA: TGCGCCAGCAGCTTTGGTACTAAAGGGACAGCTAGCACAGATACGCAGTATTTT. The chain carries TRBV5-1 and TRBJ2-3, with 7 bases fitting TRBD1. The CDR3 contains 18 residues. V trimming: 2 bases; J trimming: 0 bases; junction bases outside the gene matches: 12. Germline values: CDR1 SGHRS, CDR2 YFSETQ.

The chain is built from TRBV25-1 and TRBJ2-3; weak D call: TRBD1 (6 bases). The germline V gene encodes CDR1 MGHDK and CDR2 SYGVNS. The CDR3 loop spans 16 amino acids. V lost 4 bases and J lost 5, with 19 bases in between. The CDR3 region has the DNA TGTGCCAGCAGTGGAGGACAAGGGGGTTGGGAAGATACGCAGTATTTT. Its translation is CASSGGQGGWEDTQYF.

This chain uses TRBV7-9 with TRBJ1-4; 12 nucleotides agree with TRBD1. With V trimmed by 10 bases and J by 8 bases, 5 bases remained unmatched. The CDR3 has 13 residues. CDR1 and CDR2 (germline): SEHNR, FQNEAQ (reference sequence). CDR3: CATHGTGGEKLFF. The CDR3 nucleotides are TGTGCCACCCATGGGACAGGGGGCGAAAAACTGTTTTTT.

A few counts support this clone. V usage is TRBV12-3 or TRBV12-4 and J usage is TRBJ1-1; TRBD1 matches 8 bases. The V gene end was trimmed by 6 bases and the J gene end by 8 bases; junction bases not matched to a gene: 5. The CDR3 consists of 12 residues. This CDR3 is CASSRTGSEAFF. The CDR3 DNA reads as TGTGCCAGCAGCCGGACAGGGTCCGAAGCTTTCTTT.

In this sample, this clone turned up once. The CDR3 is CASGLLVNYGYTF. CDR3 DNA: TGTGCCAGCGGGCTGTTGGTAAACTATGGCTACACCTTC. The chain has TRBV2 and TRBJ1-2; D unclear. Trimming cost V 8 bases and J 2 bases, with 12 bases left between them. This CDR3 is built from 13 residues. CDR1 SNHLY and CDR2 FYNNEI come from the germline V gene.

This chain links TRBV12-3 or TRBV12-4 with TRBJ1-2; D is ambiguous. The V gene lost 1 base and the J gene lost 12 bases, with 12 bases spanning the gap. The CDR3 runs 12 residues. CDR3 in amino acids: CASSLGRRKNTF. The DNA of the CDR3 is TGTGCCAGCAGTTTAGGACGGAGGAAGAACACCTTC.

The CDR3 nucleotides read TGTGCCACCAGTCTGAGGGCCAGCTCTGGGGCCAACGTCCTGACTTTC. It translates to CATSLRASSGANVLTF. The V gene is TRBV19, the J gene TRBJ2-6, with D possibly matching TRBD2 (5 bases). The V gene lost 10 bases and the J gene lost 0 bases, with 16 bases spanning the gap. CDR1 is LNHDA and CDR2 is SQIVND in the germline V gene (reference sequence). The CDR3 runs 16 residues.

This rearrangement joins TRBV6-6 to TRBJ1-6, with TRBD1 identical over 7 bases. V was pared by 5 bases and J by 7 bases, with 8 bases of the junction left unmatched. The CDR3 has 15 amino acids. Per the germline V gene, CDR1 is MNHNY and CDR2 is SVGAGI (reference sequence). This CDR3 reads CASSTTGTENSPLHF. The DNA for the CDR3 is TGTGCCAGCAGTACCACCGGGACAGAGAATTCACCCCTCCACTTT.

The rearrangement links TRBV19 to TRBJ1-5; 7 nucleotides agree with TRBD1. J gave up 4 bases and V 1 base, and 7 bases lay outside the gene matches. Germline CDR1 is LNHDA and CDR2 is SQIVND (reference sequence). The CDR3 is 16 amino acids. This CDR3 is CASSIASTGLNQPQHF. The DNA of the CDR3 is TGTGCCAGTAGTATAGCCTCGACAGGGTTGAATCAGCCCCAGCATTTT.

The chain carries TRBV5-1 and TRBJ2-3; 11 positions match TRBD1. CDR1 and CDR2 (germline): SGHRS, YFSETQ. This CDR3 is built from 16 residues. Trimming took 4 bases from V and 0 from J; bases not matched to a gene: 4. CDR3 loop: CASSTGQGASTDTQYF. In DNA form, the CDR3 reads TGCGCCAGCAGCACAGGACAGGGGGCTAGCACAGATACGCAGTATTTT.

The sample holds a few counts of this clone. V usage is TRBV29-1 and J usage is TRBJ1-2; TRBD1 matches 7 bases. This CDR3 is 11 amino acids long. The trim removed 5 bases at V and 4 bases at J, leaving 1 base unmatched. CDR1 and CDR2 (germline): SQVTM, ANQGSEA. CDR3 region: CSVNRGYGYTF. The CDR3 bases are TGCAGCGTTAACAGGGGCTATGGCTACACCTTC.

The chain employs TRBV5-4 and TRBJ2-7, with TRBD1 as a possible D gene (6 bases). Per the germline V gene, CDR1 is SGHNT and CDR2 is YYREEE (reference sequence). The ends were cut back, 1 base at V and 5 bases at J, with 13 bases in the middle. This CDR3 spans 14 amino acids. Written as DNA, the CDR3 is TGTGCCAGCAGCTTGACAGGGCAGGTTCACGAGCAGTACTTC. Encoded protein: CASSLTGQVHEQYF.

The chain links TRBV10-3 to TRBJ1-1; weak D call: TRBD1 (5 bases). The V gene lost 5 bases and the J gene lost 1 base, with 8 bases spanning the gap. CDR3 length equals 13 residues. Germline CDR1 and CDR2: ENHRY and SYGVKD. CDR3 region: CAISIQGNTEAFF. In DNA, the CDR3 is TGTGCCATCAGTATTCAGGGGAACACTGAAGCTTTCTTT.

This sequence joins TRBV7-2 and TRBJ1-2; 9 bases fit TRBD1. The V and J ends lost 8 bases and 0 bases, in that order; junction bases with no gene match: 13. Germline V gives CDR1 SGHTA, CDR2 FQGNSA. The CDR3 contains 17 residues. In nucleotides, the CDR3 is TGTGCCAGCGATGGTGGACAGGGGCGTTCCTCTAACTATGGCTACACCTTC. It specifies CASDGGQGRSSNYGYTF.

The V gene is TRBV2, the J gene TRBJ2-3; TRBD2 matches at 12 bases. CDR3 length: 15 amino acids. The V gene end was trimmed by 6 bases and the J gene end by 4 bases; junction bases not matched to a gene: 5. Germline loops: CDR1 SNHLY, CDR2 FYNNEI. The CDR3 coding sequence is TGTGCCAGCAGAGCGACTAGCGGGGGACCAGATACGCAGTATTTT. Protein: CASRATSGGPDTQYF.

V and J are TRBV5-1 and TRBJ2-2, with 9 bases identical to TRBD2. Germline CDR1 SGHRS, CDR2 YFSETQ. There are 16 residues in the CDR3. After removal of 3 bases from V and 4 bases from J, the junction contained 7 bases not matched to a gene. In nucleotides, the CDR3 is TGCGCCAGCAGCTCAGCGGGGGGCGTCGGCACCGGGGAGCTGTTTTTT. It specifies CASSSAGGVGTGELFF.

The chain employs TRBV19 and TRBJ1-6; D may be TRBD1 (6 bases). The CDR3 runs 17 residues. Germline V gives CDR1 LNHDA, CDR2 SQIVND (reference sequence). The V end was cut by 0 bases, the J end by 10 bases, with 19 bases between. CDR3 bases: TGTGCCAGTAGTATAGATCGGTCGGGGGGCAAAGGCTCACCCCTCCACTTT. Encoded protein: CASSIDRSGGKGSPLHF.